A selection of T cell receptor beta chains follows, all from one sample in a study of blood T cell repertoires in COVID-19. Assay used: immunoSEQ multiplex PCR; TCRdb lists only in-frame clones, some missing. The table shows around 280,000 clones, with approximately 89% occurring only once. The sequenced sample was peripheral blood. The source is a woman in her 30s with COVID-19, enrolled during active disease. CDR3s include the opening cysteine and the closing phenylalanine or tryptophan. Fields, in order: clone size, V gene, D gene, J gene, CDR3 DNA, CDR3 protein. A D gene is named only where the DNA matches it firmly. Clone size, where shown, is once, few, many, or a class for clones that have expanded.

>once|TRBV27|TRBD2|TRBJ2-3
TGTGCCAGCAGTTCCTTAGCGGGGGGGCTCACAGATACGCAGTATTTT
CASSSLAGGLTDTQYF
>once|TRBV6-5|TRBD1|TRBJ1-2
TGTGCCAGCAGTTACGGAGGGGGCGCGTATGGCTACACCTTC
CASSYGGGAYGYTF
>-|TRBV27|TRBD2|TRBJ2-3
TGTGCCAGCAGTTTATTGACTAGCCTCACAGATACGCAGTATTTT
CASSLLTSLTDTQYF
>-|TRBV2|-|TRBJ1-6
TGTGCCAGCGACGGGAGCTCCTATAATTCACCCCTCCACTTT
CASDGSSYNSPLHF
>-|TRBV23-1|-|TRBJ1-1
TGCGCCAGCAGTCAAGGACCTGGACATCGGAACACTGAAGCTTTCTTT
CASSQGPGHRNTEAFF
>-|TRBV27|TRBD1|TRBJ1-4
TGTGCCAGCAGTTTAACAGGGGGTGAAAAACTGTTTTTT
CASSLTGGEKLFF
>-|TRBV5-4|TRBD2|TRBJ2-1
TGTGCCAGCAGCTCCCCGGGACTAGCGGACAATGAGCAGTTCTTC
CASSSPGLADNEQFF
>-|TRBV2|-|TRBJ1-2
TGTGCCAGCAGCGCAATTACAGCCCCAACATTTTATGGCTACACCTTC
CASSAITAPTFYGYTF
>-|TRBV4-1|TRBD1|TRBJ2-7
TGCGCCAGCAGCCAAGGCGGACAGGGGGGCTCCTACGAGCAGTACTTC
CASSQGGQGGSYEQYF
>-|TRBV28|-|TRBJ2-7
TGTGCCAGCAGTTTATTGGCCCCCTACGAGCAGTACTTC
CASSLLAPYEQYF
>-|TRBV7-9|TRBD1|TRBJ1-2
TGTGCCAGCAGCCCGACAGGGGCGGCGATCTTCTATGGCTACACCTTC
CASSPTGAAIFYGYTF
>few|TRBV4-1|TRBD2|TRBJ2-1
TGCGCCAGCAGCCCTTTACTAGCGGGTGAGCAGTTCTTC
CASSPLLAGEQFF
>few|TRBV21-1|-|TRBJ1-5
TGTGCCAGATCAACAGGGGGCGTCGCTTCAAGTAATCAGCCCCAGCATTTT
CARSTGGVASSNQPQHF
>-|TRBV7-9|-|TRBJ1-3
TGTGCCAGCAGCTTATTGCCTGCGGCTGGAAACACCATATATTTT
CASSLLPAAGNTIYF
>-|TRBV5-8|-|TRBJ1-4
TGTGCCAGCAACTTCCTAACAGGGCTAACTAATGAAAAACTGTTTTTT
CASNFLTGLTNEKLFF
>-|TRBV19|TRBD2|TRBJ2-3
TGTGCCAGTAGAGAGCGGGGGATCCAAACTGGTACGCAGTATTTT
CASRERGIQTGTQYF
>-|TRBV18|TRBD2|TRBJ2-5
TGTGCCAGCTCACGCGGGGGGCCAGAGACCCAGTACTTC
CASSRGGPETQYF
>-|TRBV18|-|TRBJ1-1
TGTGCCAGCTCACCGAGCAGGGGTTTGACTGAAGCTTTCTTT
CASSPSRGLTEAFF
>-|TRBV9|TRBD1|TRBJ1-1
TGTGCCAGCAGCTTGACAGGGCCCACTGAAGCTTTCTTT
CASSLTGPTEAFF
>-|TRBV6-5|-|TRBJ1-5
TGTGCCAGCAGTAACCTCCGGAATCAGCCCCAGCATTTT
CASSNLRNQPQHF
>-|TRBV6-5|-|TRBJ1-2
TGTGCCAGCAGTTACTCTCAGGGGCAGGTGAACTATGGCTACACCTTC
CASSYSQGQVNYGYTF
>-|TRBV27|TRBD2|TRBJ2-1
TGTGCCAGCAAGCGGACTAGCGGTTACAATGAGCAGTTCTTC
CASKRTSGYNEQFF
>few|TRBV7-9|-|TRBJ1-1
TGTGCCAGCACCGTCGGGAACACTGAAGCTTTCTTT
CASTVGNTEAFF
>-|TRBV6-5|TRBD1|TRBJ2-1
TGTGCCAGCAGGGCCTCGACAGGGCACTACAATGAGCAGTTCTTC
CASRASTGHYNEQFF
>-|TRBV6-5|-|TRBJ2-7
TGTGCCAGCAGTTTTGCCGGTCCCTACGAGCAGTACTTC
CASSFAGPYEQYF
>-|TRBV28|-|TRBJ1-6
TGTGCCAGCAGTTTATATAATTCAGGGGACAATTCACCCCTCCACTTT
CASSLYNSGDNSPLHF
>-|TRBV5-4|TRBD2|TRBJ2-5
TGTGCCAGCAGCTTCCCTAGCGGGGGGGCACGGGAGACCCAGTACTTC
CASSFPSGGARETQYF
>once|TRBV27|TRBD1|TRBJ1-1
TGTGCCAGCAGTTTATCAAGGGGGCAGGGGAACACTGAAGCTTTCTTT
CASSLSRGQGNTEAFF
>-|TRBV27|TRBD1|TRBJ1-5
TGTGCCAGCAGTAGACAGGGTAGCAATCAGCCCCAGCATTTT
CASSRQGSNQPQHF
>-|TRBV5-6|TRBD1|TRBJ2-7
TGTGCCAGCAGCTTAGGGACAGGGCGATCCTACGAGCAGTACTTC
CASSLGTGRSYEQYF
>-|TRBV11-2|TRBD1|TRBJ1-2
TGTGCCAGCAGCAGCACGGGAGGGGGCTTCTATGGCTACACCTTC
CASSSTGGGFYGYTF
>-|TRBV4-1|-|TRBJ2-5
TGCGCCAGCAGCCCTTTGCTTGGCCGGGCCCAGATTATTGGCAGGGGGACCCAGTACTTC
CASSPLLGRAQIIGRGTQYF
>-|TRBV18|-|TRBJ1-2
TGTGCCAGCTCATCCACAGTGGCTGGCTACACCTTC
CASSSTVAGYTF
>-|TRBV7-9|TRBD1|TRBJ2-1
TGTGCCAGCAGCTTAGCGAAATCCGGGACAGGGCTTAATGAGCAGTTCTTC
CASSLAKSGTGLNEQFF
>-|TRBV5-4|-|TRBJ2-3
TGTGCCAGCAGCTCCCGGGAGTCTGGAGGCACGCAGTATTTT
CASSSRESGGTQYF
>-|TRBV6-1|TRBD2|TRBJ2-3
TGTGCCAGCAGTGAACAGCGGGGGGACGGAGGGACGCAGTATTTT
CASSEQRGDGGTQYF
>-|TRBV19|TRBD1|TRBJ1-5
TGTGCCAGTAGTATTTACGGGGACAGGGTAGCAGGTCAGCCCCAGCATTTT
CASSIYGDRVAGQPQHF
>once|TRBV7-9|-|TRBJ2-4
TGTGCCAGCAGCTTAATTGAGGAAGTAGCCAAAAACATTCAGTACTTC
CASSLIEEVAKNIQYF
>-|TRBV2|TRBD2|TRBJ2-7
TGTGCCAGCAGTCTGTCAACTAGCGGGTACTTC
CASSLSTSGYF
>-|TRBV28|-|TRBJ1-3
TGTGCCAGCAGTATCCGGACCGGGGATGGAAACACCATATATTTT
CASSIRTGDGNTIYF
>-|TRBV5-6|-|TRBJ2-7
TGTGCCAGCAGCTCCCGACAGGACCCACTGTATTTTGAGCAGTACTTC
CASSSRQDPLYFEQYF
>-|TRBV5-1|TRBD1|TRBJ1-2
TGCGCCAGCAGCCTAACAACGGGACAGCTCTATGGCTACACCTTC
CASSLTTGQLYGYTF
>-|TRBV6-6|TRBD1|TRBJ1-3
TGTGCCAGCAGTTCGCCGGGACAGGGAAACACCATATATTTT
CASSSPGQGNTIYF
>-|TRBV2|TRBD1|TRBJ2-1
TGTGCCAGCAGTGAAGCGGGGGGCGGGGACAGGGGAATCGATGAGCAGTTCTTC
CASSEAGGGDRGIDEQFF
>-|TRBV19|-|TRBJ1-4
TGTGCCAGTAGTACCTTTTTCCGGGAGATTACCAAAAAACTGTTTTTT
CASSTFFREITKKLFF
>-|TRBV5-1|TRBD2|TRBJ2-5
TGCGCCAGCAGCTTGATGTCTAGCGGGGGGGAAGAGACCCAGTACTTC
CASSLMSSGGEETQYF
>-|TRBV7-9|TRBD2|TRBJ2-3
TGTGCCAGCAGCCAGCGGGGGGGCCTCGATACGCAGTATTTT
CASSQRGGLDTQYF
>-|TRBV6-5|-|TRBJ1-1
TGTGCCAGCAGTTGGGGGACTTTAAACACTGAAGCTTTCTTT
CASSWGTLNTEAFF
>-|TRBV2|-|TRBJ2-1
TGTGCCAGCACCGAGGGGGTTTTCAATGAGCAGTTCTTC
CASTEGVFNEQFF
>-|TRBV19|-|TRBJ1-1
TGTGCCACTAAGCCCTACCAATGGGGGCCGGATGAAGCTTTCTTT
CATKPYQWGPDEAFF
>-|TRBV19|-|TRBJ1-2
TGTGCCAGTAGTATAGATCACAGGAACACCTATGGCTACACCTTC
CASSIDHRNTYGYTF
>-|TRBV6-6|TRBD1|TRBJ1-6
TGTGCCAGCAGTCGCCCCAGGACAGGCCAACAAAATTGGGCCCTCCACTTT
CASSRPRTGQQNWALHF
>once|TRBV6-5|TRBD2|TRBJ2-7
TGTGCCAGCGAAGCGGGGTTAAACTCCTACGAGCAGTACTTC
CASEAGLNSYEQYF
>-|TRBV7-9|-|TRBJ2-3
TGTGCCAGCAGCTTAGTAAACTATAACCAACCAGATACGCAGTATTTT
CASSLVNYNQPDTQYF
>-|TRBV10-3|-|TRBJ1-2
TGTGCCATCAGTGAGTCAACCGGCGTCGGGGGCTACACCTTC
CAISESTGVGGYTF
>-|TRBV7-9|-|TRBJ2-5
TGTGCCAGCAGCCCTTTACAGAGCCAAGAGACCCAGTACTTC
CASSPLQSQETQYF
>-|TRBV4-2|TRBD1|TRBJ2-1
TGTGCCAGCAGCCGGGACAGGGGGAATGAGCAGTTCTTC
CASSRDRGNEQFF
>-|TRBV12-5|TRBD1|TRBJ1-5
TGTGCTAGTGGTCCCGGTGAACGGACAGGATTAAATCAGCCCCAGCATTTT
CASGPGERTGLNQPQHF
>-|TRBV3-1/TRBV3-2|TRBD1|TRBJ1-1
TGTGCCAGCAGTCAGGGACAGGCGGGAACTGAAGCTTTCTTT
CASSQGQAGTEAFF
>-|TRBV25-1|TRBD2|TRBJ2-6
TGTGCCAGCAGTGAGATGGGCGGGGGTTACTCTGGGGCCAACGTCCTGACTTTC
CASSEMGGGYSGANVLTF